This T cell receptor (beta chain) was sequenced during a study of a mutant IDH1 vaccine in newly diagnosed glioma. Looking at the study overall: Once 4-6 weeks had passed after radiotherapy alone, vaccination started, or it started with temozolomide cycles. Most had both radiotherapy and temozolomide beforehand; others had only one.

A note on this clone: The target antigen is unknown.

The time point was: week 23, last vaccination. Doses comprised 300 ug of mutant IDH1 20-mer peptide each, plus topical imiquimod. New WHO grade 3 or 4 IDH1-mutant, ATRX-lost astrocytomas were present in all donors. Only in-frame clones appear in the TCRdb table, and some are missing; sequencing was by immunoSEQ multiplex PCR. The table has some 80,000 clones, more than 80% seen once. This CDR3 is 14 amino acids long. Germline V CDR1 and CDR2: ENHRY, SYGVKD. V gave up 3 bases and J gave up 3 bases; unmatched junction bases: 2. The material sequenced was PBMCs, taken from a glioma patient whose treatment included an IDH1 peptide vaccine. This sequence originates from a woman between 50 and 59 years old with glioma. This chain joins TRBV10-3 and TRBJ1-2, with TRBD1 matching over 9 bases. The CDR3 is CAISERQGDYGYTF. In DNA, the CDR3 is TGTGCCATCAGTGAAAGACAGGGGGACTATGGCTACACCTTC.